The 6 T cell receptor beta chains listed next were all sequenced from one sample in a study of T-cell memory formation after mild COVID-19. TCRdb called the 5' RACE reads again in MiXCR, with one record for every CDR3 protein. The sample lists about 340,000 distinct CDR3 sequences; around 13% were seen once. The sequenced material came from PBMCs or a T cell subset sorted from them (not recorded which). The source of these receptors is a young man who had mild COVID-19 (a few samples of this study predate the infection). Cell type and time point are not known.

This clonotype was counted ten times or more. The V gene is TRBV25-1, the J gene TRBJ2-2; tentatively, D is TRBD1 or TRBD2 (5 bases each). Germline-derived CDR1 and CDR2 are MGHDK and SYGVNS. This CDR3 comprises 15 residues. Trimming removed 5 bases at V and 1 base at J, with 11 bases between. The CDR3 DNA sequence: TGTGCCAGCAGTCAGCGGACAAGGAACACCGGGGAGCTGTTTTTT. Its protein product is CASSQRTRNTGELFF.

The chain combines TRBV6-1 with TRBJ2-6; D ambiguous. This CDR3 spans 13 amino acids. Germline loops: CDR1 MNHNS, CDR2 SASEGT. With 7 bases removed from V and 0 bases from J, the gap between germline ends came to 4 bases. The DNA of the CDR3 is TGTGCCAGCATGGTCTCTGGGGCCAACGTCCTGACTTTC. Its translation is CASMVSGANVLTF.

The chain recombines TRBV20-1 with TRBJ1-2, with D tentatively TRBD1 (5 bases). This CDR3 spans 11 amino acids. CDR1 is DFQATT, CDR2 SNEGSKA, per germline (reference sequence). The V end lost 6 bases, the J end lost 6 bases, and 11 bases lay between the germline ends. CDR3 residues: CSARRGNGYTF. In DNA form, the CDR3 reads TGCAGTGCAAGGAGGGGTAATGGCTACACCTTC.

This clonotype was detected only a few times. The chain couples TRBV7-2 to TRBJ2-1, with 9 bases fitting TRBD2. V gave up 4 bases and J gave up 8 bases; unmatched junction bases: 6. The CDR3 has 14 amino acids. Germline values: CDR1 SGHTA, CDR2 FQGNSA. The CDR3 DNA reads as TGTGCCAGCAGCTCCCGGGGACTAGCCCATGAGCAGTTCTTC. Protein product: CASSSRGLAHEQFF. Drawing the rest from reference TRBV7-2 and TRBJ2-1, the complete variable domain is GAGVSQSPSNKVTEKGKDVELRCDPISGHTALYWYRQSLGQGLEFLIYFQGNSAPDKSGLPSDRFSAERTGGSVSTLTIQRTQQEDSAVYLCASSSRGLAHEQFFGPGTRLTVL.

V gene TRBV11-2 combines with J gene TRBJ1-2; D is possibly TRBD1 (5 bases). Germline CDR1 reads SGHAT; CDR2 reads FQNNGV. The CDR3 runs 14 residues. V was clipped by 0 bases and J by 2 bases, with 7 bases between them. The CDR3 reads CASSLDRVNYGYTF. For the CDR3, the DNA is TGTGCCAGCAGCTTAGACAGGGTGAACTATGGCTACACCTTC.

The gene calls are TRBV5-1 and TRBJ2-3, with 7 nucleotides matching TRBD1. Germline values: CDR1 SGHRS, CDR2 YFSETQ. The CDR3 spans 14 residues. The trim removed 4 bases at V and 5 bases at J, leaving 7 bases unmatched. The CDR3 loop is CASSPGQVLDTQYF. The CDR3 region has the DNA TGCGCCAGCAGCCCAGGACAGGTCTTAGATACGCAGTATTTT. The entire variable domain, with the rest obtained from reference TRBV5-1 and TRBJ2-3, is as follows: KAGVTQTPRYLIKTRGQQVTLSCSPISGHRSVSWYQQTPGQGLQFLFEYFSETQRNKGNFPGRFSGRQFSNSRSEMNVSTLELGDSALYLCASSPGQVLDTQYFGPGTRLTVL.